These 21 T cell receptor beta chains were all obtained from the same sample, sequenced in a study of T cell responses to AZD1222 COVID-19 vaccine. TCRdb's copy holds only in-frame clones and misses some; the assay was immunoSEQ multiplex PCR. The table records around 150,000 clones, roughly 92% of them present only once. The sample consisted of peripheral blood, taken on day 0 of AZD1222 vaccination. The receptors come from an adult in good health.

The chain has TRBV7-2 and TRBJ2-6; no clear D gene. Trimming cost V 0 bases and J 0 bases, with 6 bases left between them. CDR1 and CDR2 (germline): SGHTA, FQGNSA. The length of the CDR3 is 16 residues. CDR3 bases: TGTGCCAGCAGCTTAGCGAGAACCTCTGGGGCCAACGTCCTGACTTTC. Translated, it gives CASSLARTSGANVLTF.

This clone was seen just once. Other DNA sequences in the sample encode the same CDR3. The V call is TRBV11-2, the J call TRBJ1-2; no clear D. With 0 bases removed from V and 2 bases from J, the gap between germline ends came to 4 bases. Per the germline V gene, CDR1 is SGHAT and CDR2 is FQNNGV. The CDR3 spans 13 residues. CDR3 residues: CASSLDRNYGYTF. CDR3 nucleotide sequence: TGTGCCAGCAGCTTAGACCGAAACTATGGCTACACCTTC.

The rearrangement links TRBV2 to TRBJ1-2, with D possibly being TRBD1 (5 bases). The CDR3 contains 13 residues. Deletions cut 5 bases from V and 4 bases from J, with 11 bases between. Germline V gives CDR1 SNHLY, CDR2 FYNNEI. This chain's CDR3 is CASSRQSLYGYTF. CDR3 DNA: TGTGCCAGCAGTAGACAGTCCCTCTATGGCTACACCTTC.

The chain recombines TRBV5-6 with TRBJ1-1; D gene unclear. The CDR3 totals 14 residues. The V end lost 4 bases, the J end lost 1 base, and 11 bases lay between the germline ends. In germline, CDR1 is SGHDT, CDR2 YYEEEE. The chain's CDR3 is CASSRFEQNTEAFF. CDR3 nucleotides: TGTGCCAGCAGCCGCTTTGAGCAGAACACTGAAGCTTTCTTT.

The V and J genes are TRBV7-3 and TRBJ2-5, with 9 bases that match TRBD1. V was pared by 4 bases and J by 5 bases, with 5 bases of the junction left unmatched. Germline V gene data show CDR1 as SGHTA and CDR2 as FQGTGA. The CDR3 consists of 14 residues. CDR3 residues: CASSSQGAGETQYF. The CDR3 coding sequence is TGTGCCAGCAGCTCACAGGGGGCCGGGGAGACCCAGTACTTC.

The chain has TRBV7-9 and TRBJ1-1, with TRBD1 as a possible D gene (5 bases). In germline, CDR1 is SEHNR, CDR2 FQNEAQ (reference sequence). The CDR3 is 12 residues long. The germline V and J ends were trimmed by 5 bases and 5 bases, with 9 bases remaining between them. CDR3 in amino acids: CASSPDITEAFF. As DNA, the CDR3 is TGTGCCAGCAGCCCGGACATTACTGAAGCTTTCTTT.

CDR3 in amino acids: CASSLDAEQGGQPQHF. The CDR3 region has the DNA TGTGCCAGCAGCTTAGATGCTGAACAGGGCGGGCAGCCCCAGCATTTT. The chain couples TRBV11-3 to TRBJ1-5; tentatively, D is TRBD1 (6 bases). The CDR3 contains 16 residues. Germline values: CDR1 SGHNT, CDR2 YENEEA. Deletions cut 0 bases from V and 7 bases from J, with 16 bases between.

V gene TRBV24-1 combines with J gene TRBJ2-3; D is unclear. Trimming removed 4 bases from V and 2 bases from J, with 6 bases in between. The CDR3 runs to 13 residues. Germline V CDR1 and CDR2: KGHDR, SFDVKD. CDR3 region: CATSDSVTDTQYF. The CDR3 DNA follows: TGTGCCACCAGTGACTCCGTCACAGATACGCAGTATTTT.

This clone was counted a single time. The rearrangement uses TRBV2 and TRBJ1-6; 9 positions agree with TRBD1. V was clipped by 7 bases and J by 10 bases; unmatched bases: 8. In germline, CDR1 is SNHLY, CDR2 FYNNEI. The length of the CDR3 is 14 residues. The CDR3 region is CASNMGQGVSPLHF. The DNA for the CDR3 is TGTGCCAGCAATATGGGACAGGGTGTGTCACCCCTCCACTTT.

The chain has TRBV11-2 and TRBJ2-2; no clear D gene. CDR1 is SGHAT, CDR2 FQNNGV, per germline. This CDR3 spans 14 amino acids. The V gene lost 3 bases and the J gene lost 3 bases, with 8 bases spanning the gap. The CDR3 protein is CASSFGWDTGELFF. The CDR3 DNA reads TGTGCCAGCAGCTTTGGGTGGGACACCGGGGAGCTGTTTTTT.

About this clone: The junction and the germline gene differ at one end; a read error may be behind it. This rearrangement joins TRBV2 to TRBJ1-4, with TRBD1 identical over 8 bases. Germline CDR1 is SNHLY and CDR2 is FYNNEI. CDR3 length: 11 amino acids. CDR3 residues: CASSEPGQALF. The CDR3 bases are TGTGCCAGCAGTGAACCGGGACAGGCTCTTTTT.

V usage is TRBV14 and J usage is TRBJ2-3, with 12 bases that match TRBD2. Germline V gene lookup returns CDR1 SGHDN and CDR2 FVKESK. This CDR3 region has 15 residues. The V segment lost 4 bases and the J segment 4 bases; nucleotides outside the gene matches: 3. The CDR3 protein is CASSPLAGGPDTQYF. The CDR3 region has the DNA TGTGCCAGCAGCCCTCTAGCGGGGGGGCCAGATACGCAGTATTTT.

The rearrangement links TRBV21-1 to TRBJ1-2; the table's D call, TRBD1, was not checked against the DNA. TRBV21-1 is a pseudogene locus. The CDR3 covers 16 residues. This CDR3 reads CASRLVGHLKFHGYTF. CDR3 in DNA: TGTGCCAGCAGGCTAGTAGGACACCTTAAGTTCCATGGCTACACCTTC.

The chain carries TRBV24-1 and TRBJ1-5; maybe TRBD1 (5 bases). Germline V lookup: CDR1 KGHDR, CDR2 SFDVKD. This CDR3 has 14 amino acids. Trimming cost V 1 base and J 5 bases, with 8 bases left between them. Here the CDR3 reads CATSDLRGYQPQHF. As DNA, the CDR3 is TGTGCCACCAGTGATTTAAGGGGTTATCAGCCCCAGCATTTT.

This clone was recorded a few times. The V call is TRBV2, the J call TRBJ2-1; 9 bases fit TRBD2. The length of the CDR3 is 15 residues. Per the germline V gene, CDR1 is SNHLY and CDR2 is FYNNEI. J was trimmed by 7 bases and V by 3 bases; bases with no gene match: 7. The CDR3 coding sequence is TGTGCCAGCAGTGACCCAGCGGGAGGTAGGAATGAGCAGTTCTTC. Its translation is CASSDPAGGRNEQFF.

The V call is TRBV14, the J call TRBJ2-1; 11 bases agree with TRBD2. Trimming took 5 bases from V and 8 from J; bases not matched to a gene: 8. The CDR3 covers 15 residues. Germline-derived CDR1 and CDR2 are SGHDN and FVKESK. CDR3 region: CASSTRLAGLDEQFF. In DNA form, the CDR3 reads TGTGCCAGCAGCACACGACTAGCGGGACTGGATGAGCAGTTCTTC. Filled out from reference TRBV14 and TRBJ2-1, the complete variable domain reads EAGVTQFPSHSVIEKGQTVTLRCDPISGHDNLYWYRRVMGKEIKFLLHFVKESKQDESGMPNNRFLAERTGGTYSTLKVQPAELEDSGVYFCASSTRLAGLDEQFFGPGTRLTVL.

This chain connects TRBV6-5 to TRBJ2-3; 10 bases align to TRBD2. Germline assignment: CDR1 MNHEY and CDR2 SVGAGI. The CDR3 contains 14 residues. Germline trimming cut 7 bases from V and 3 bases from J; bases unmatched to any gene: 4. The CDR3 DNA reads TGTGCCAGCAACCCTAGCGGGAGAACAGATACGCAGTATTTT. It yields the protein CASNPSGRTDTQYF.

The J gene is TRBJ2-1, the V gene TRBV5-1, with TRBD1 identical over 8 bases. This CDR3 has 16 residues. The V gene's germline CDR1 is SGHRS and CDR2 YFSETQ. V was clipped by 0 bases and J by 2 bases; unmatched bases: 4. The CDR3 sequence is CASSLVQGGTYNEQFF. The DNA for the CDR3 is TGCGCCAGCAGCTTGGTACAGGGGGGTACCTACAATGAGCAGTTCTTC.

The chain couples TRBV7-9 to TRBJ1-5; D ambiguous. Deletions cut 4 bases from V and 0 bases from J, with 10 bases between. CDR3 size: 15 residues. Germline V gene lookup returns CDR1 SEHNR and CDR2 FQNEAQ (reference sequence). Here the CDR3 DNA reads TGTGCCAGCAGCTCCTTTACTGATAGCAATCAGCCCCAGCATTTT. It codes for CASSSFTDSNQPQHF.

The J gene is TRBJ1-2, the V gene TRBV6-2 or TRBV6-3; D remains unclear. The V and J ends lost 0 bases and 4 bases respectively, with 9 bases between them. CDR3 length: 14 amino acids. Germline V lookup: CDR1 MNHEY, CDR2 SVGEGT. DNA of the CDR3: TGTGCCAGCAGTTACTCGTACCAGTTCTATGGCTACACCTTC. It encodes CASSYSYQFYGYTF.

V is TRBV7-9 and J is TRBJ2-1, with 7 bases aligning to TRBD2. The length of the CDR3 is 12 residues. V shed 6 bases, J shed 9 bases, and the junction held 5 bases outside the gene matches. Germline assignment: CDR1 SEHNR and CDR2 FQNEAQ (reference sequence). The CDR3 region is CASSLRGVEQFF. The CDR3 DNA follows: TGTGCCAGCAGTCTACGGGGGGTTGAGCAGTTCTTC.